This T cell receptor (beta chain) appears in the sequencing data of a study of early T cells in non-severe SARS-CoV-2 infection. Whole-study context: Sequencing targeted bulk RNA from unsorted whole blood, leaving chains unpaired.

Study-level findings and limits: Clonotype matching in VDJdb favored anti-spike CD8 responses and did not capture private and CD4 specificities.

Individual cDNA molecules were tagged with unique molecular identifiers, the study reported. TCRdb re-called the 5' RACE reads with MiXCR, one entry per CDR3 protein. The table has about 81,000 distinct CDR3 sequences, roughly 5.7% seen once. This clonotype was recorded a few times. The antigen is undetermined. With 6 bases removed from V and 7 bases from J, the gap between germline ends came to 10 bases. In germline, CDR1 is MDHEN, CDR2 SYDVKM. The CDR3 has 12 residues. The TCR comes from an adult who was a healthcare worker with PCR-confirmed SARS-CoV-2 infection or an uninfected control (not recorded which). The specimen was whole blood. The genes are TRBV28 and TRBJ1-5; TRBD1 might be the D (5 bases). The CDR3 sequence: CASRPQGQPQHF. Here the CDR3 DNA reads TGTGCCAGCAGACCTCAGGGACAGCCCCAGCATTTT.